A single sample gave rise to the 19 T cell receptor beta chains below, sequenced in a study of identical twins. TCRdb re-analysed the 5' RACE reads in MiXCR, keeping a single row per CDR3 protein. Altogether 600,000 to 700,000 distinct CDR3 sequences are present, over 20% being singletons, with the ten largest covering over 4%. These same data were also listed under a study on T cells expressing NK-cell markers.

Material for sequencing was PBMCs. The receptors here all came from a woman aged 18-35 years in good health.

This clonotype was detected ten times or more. The CDR3 DNA follows: TGTGCCAGCAGTTTATATGGGACAATTTCCAACACTGAAGCTTTCTTT. It yields the protein CASSLYGTISNTEAFF. This chain uses TRBV12-3 or TRBV12-4 with TRBJ1-1; D possibly corresponds to TRBD1 (6 bases). CDR3 size: 16 residues. V lost 2 bases and J 2 bases, leaving 15 bases between the germline ends.

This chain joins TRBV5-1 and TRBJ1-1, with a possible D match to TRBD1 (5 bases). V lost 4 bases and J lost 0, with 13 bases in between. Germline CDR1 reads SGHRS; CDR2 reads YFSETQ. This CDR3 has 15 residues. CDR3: CASSPSRQMNTEAFF. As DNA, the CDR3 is TGCGCCAGCAGCCCAAGTCGACAGATGAACACTGAAGCTTTCTTT.

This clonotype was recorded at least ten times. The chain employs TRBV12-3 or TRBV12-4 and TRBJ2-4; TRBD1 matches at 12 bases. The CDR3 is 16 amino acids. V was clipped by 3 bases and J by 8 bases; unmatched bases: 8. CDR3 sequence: CASSFYRGQGADIQYF. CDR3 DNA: TGTGCCAGCAGTTTCTACCGGGGACAGGGGGCTGACATTCAGTACTTC.

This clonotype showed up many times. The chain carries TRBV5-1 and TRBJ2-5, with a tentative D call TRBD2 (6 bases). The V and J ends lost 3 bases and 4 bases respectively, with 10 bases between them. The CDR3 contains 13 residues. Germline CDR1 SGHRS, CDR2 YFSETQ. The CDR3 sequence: CASSWDLGETQYF. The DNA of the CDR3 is TGCGCCAGCAGCTGGGACTTGGGAGAGACCCAGTACTTC.

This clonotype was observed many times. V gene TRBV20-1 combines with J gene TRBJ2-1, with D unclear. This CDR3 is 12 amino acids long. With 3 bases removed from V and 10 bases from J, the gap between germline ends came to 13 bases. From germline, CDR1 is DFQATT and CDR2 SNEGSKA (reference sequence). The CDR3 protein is CSASMRSGEQFF. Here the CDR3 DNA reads TGCAGTGCTAGCATGAGGAGTGGCGAGCAGTTCTTC.

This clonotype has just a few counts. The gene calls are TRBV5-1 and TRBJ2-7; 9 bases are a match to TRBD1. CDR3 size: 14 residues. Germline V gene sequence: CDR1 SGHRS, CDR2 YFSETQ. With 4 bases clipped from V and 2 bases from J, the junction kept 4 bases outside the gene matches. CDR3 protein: CASSAWTGAYEQYF. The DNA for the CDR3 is TGCGCCAGCAGCGCCTGGACAGGGGCCTACGAGCAGTACTTC.

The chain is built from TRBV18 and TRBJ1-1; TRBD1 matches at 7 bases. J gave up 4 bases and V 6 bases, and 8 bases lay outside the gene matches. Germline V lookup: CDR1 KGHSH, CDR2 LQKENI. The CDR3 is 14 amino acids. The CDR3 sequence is CASSPGGYSTEAFF. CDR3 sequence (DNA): TGTGCCAGCTCGCCAGGGGGGTATTCCACTGAAGCTTTCTTT.

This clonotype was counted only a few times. CDR3 amino acids: CASSVAGFDTDTQYF. As DNA, the CDR3 is TGTGCCAGCAGTGTAGCGGGTTTCGACACAGATACGCAGTATTTT. The chain employs TRBV25-1 and TRBJ2-3; 7 nucleotides agree with TRBD2. Germline assignment: CDR1 MGHDK and CDR2 SYGVNS. Unmatched junction bases numbered 6, after V lost 4 bases and J lost 2 bases. The CDR3 is made up of 15 amino acids. Drawing the rest from reference TRBV25-1 and TRBJ2-3, the complete variable domain is EADIYQTPRYLVIGTGKKITLECSQTMGHDKMYWYQQDPGMELHLIHYSYGVNSTEKGDLSSESTVSRIRTEHFPLTLESARPSHTSQYLCASSVAGFDTDTQYFGPGTRLTVL.

The CDR3 sequence is CASSLGPGSGRTYEQYF. The CDR3 coding sequence is TGTGCCAGCAGCTTAGGCCCTGGAAGCGGGAGGACCTACGAGCAGTACTTC. The J gene is TRBJ2-7, the V gene TRBV13; 9 nucleotides agree with TRBD2. V lost 0 bases, J lost 2 bases, and 8 bases stayed unmatched. The CDR3 loop spans 17 amino acids. Germline lookup yields CDR1 PRHDT and CDR2 FYEKMQ (reference sequence).

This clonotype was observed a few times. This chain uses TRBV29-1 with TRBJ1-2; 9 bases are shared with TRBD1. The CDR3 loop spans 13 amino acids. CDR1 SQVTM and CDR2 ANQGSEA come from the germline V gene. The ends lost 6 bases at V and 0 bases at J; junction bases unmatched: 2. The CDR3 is CSVGQGSNYGYTF. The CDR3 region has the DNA TGCAGCGTGGGACAGGGATCTAACTATGGCTACACCTTC.

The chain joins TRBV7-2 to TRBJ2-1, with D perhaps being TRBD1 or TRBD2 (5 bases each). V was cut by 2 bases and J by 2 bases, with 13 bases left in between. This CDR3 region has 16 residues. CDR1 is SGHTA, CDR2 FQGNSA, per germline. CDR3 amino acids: CASSLQWGTPYNEQFF. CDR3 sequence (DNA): TGTGCCAGCAGCTTACAATGGGGGACCCCCTACAATGAGCAGTTCTTC.

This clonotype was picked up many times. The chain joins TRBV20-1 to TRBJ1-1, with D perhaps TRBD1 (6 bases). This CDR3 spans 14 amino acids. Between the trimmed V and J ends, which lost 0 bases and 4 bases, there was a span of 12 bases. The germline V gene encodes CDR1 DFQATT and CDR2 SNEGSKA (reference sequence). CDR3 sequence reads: CSARDPNRVTEAFF. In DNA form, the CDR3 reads TGCAGTGCTAGAGATCCCAACAGGGTCACTGAAGCTTTCTTT.

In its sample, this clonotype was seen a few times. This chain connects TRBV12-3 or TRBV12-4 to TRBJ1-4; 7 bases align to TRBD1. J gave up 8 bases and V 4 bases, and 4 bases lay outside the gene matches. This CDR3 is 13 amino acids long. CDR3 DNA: TGTGCCAGCAGTTGGGGGGACAGAGAAAAACTGTTTTTT. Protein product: CASSWGDREKLFF.

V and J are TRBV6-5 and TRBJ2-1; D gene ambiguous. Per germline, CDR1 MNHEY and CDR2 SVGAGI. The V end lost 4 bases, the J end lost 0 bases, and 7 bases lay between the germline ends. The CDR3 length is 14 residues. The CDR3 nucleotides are TGTGCCAGCAGTTTGCACTACTCCTACAATGAGCAGTTCTTC. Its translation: CASSLHYSYNEQFF.

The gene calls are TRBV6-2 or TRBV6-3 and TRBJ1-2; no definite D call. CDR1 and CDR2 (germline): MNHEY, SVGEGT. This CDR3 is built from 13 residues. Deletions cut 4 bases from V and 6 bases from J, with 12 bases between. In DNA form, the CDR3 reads TGTGCCAGCAGTTTCGGAACAAGTAATGGCTACACCTTC. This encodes CASSFGTSNGYTF.

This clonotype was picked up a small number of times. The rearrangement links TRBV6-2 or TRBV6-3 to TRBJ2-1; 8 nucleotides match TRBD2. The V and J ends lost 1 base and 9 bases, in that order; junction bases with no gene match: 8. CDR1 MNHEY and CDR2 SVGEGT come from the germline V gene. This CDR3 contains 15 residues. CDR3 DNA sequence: TGTGCCAGCAGTTACTTTCAGCGGGAGCGTAGTGAGCAGTTCTTC. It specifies CASSYFQRERSEQFF.

In DNA form, the CDR3 reads TGTGCCAGCAGACAGACAGGACTCTACGAGCAGTACTTC. Translation: CASRQTGLYEQYF. J is TRBJ2-7 and V is TRBV7-2; possible D gene TRBD1, 6 bases. Germline-derived CDR1 and CDR2 are SGHTA and FQGNSA. The V and J ends lost 6 bases and 3 bases respectively, with 12 bases between them. This CDR3 spans 13 amino acids.

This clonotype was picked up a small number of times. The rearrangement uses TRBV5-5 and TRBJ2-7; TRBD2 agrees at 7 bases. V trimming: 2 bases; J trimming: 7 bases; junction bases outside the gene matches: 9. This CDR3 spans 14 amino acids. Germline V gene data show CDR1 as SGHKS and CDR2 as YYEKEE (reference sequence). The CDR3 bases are TGTGCCAGCAGCTTCTGGACTAGTTCAGGAGAGCAGTACTTC. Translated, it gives CASSFWTSSGEQYF.

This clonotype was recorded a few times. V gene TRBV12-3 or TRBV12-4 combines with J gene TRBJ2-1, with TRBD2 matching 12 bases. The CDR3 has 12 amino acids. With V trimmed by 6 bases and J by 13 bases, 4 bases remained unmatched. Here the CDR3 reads CASRRGLAGQFF. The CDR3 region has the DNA TGTGCCAGCAGACGGGGACTAGCGGGCCAGTTCTTC.